Sequencing of this T cell receptor (beta chain) was carried out in a study of CD8+CD57+ T cells in acquired aplastic anemia. The overall study: Average DNA yield from sorted CD4+ and CD8+ cells was roughly 3 ug. Healthy donors averaged approximately 11 million reads for CD4+ cells.

TCR beta VDJ combinations and CDR3 sequences were profiled from genomic DNA. TCRdb called the reads again in MiXCR, with one record for every CDR3 protein. Among some 200,000 distinct CDR3 sequences listed, almost 35% were seen once. Study-level findings and limits: The study identified 25 to 30 CD8+ CDR3 sequences shared by patients and controls.

Many counts were recorded for this clonotype. Its antigen is unknown. The CDR3 length is 12 residues. The germline CDR1 and CDR2 sequences are KGHDR and SFDVKD. The V end lost 6 bases, the J end lost 5 bases, and 9 bases lay between the germline ends. This TCR was sampled from a human donor in good health, serving as a control. The sequenced sample was sorted CD4+, CD8+, or CD8+CD57+ T cells (not recorded which) from PBMCs. V and J are TRBV24-1 and TRBJ2-5; a weak D match, TRBD1 (5 bases). CDR3 loop: CATSQPGETQYF. The CDR3 DNA sequence: TGTGCCACCAGTCAACCAGGGGAGACCCAGTACTTC.